Below, 2 T cell receptor beta chains from the same sample are listed, as sequenced in a study of blood T cell repertoires in COVID-19. TCRdb keeps only in-frame clones here, not all; method: immunoSEQ multiplex PCR. The data contain fewer than 200,000 clones, 65% to 85% of them singletons. Sequenced sample: peripheral blood. The receptor source for this set is a woman of 80 years or more with active or convalescent COVID-19.

The chain combines TRBV19 with TRBJ2-6; TRBD2 might be the D (5 bases). V lost 10 bases and J 4 bases, leaving 14 bases between the germline ends. Germline CDR1 and CDR2: LNHDA and SQIVND (reference sequence). The CDR3 length is 14 residues. The DNA of the CDR3 is TGTGCCACCAGAGGGCTGGGGGGGGCCAACGTCCTGACTTTC. It codes for CATRGLGGANVLTF.

The count of this clone is one. The chain joins TRBV10-3 to TRBJ1-5, with unresolved D. The germline V and J ends were trimmed by 4 bases and 7 bases, with 20 bases remaining between them. The germline V gene encodes CDR1 ENHRY and CDR2 SYGVKD. CDR3 length: 16 residues. CDR3 amino acids: CAISGGGEGTGQPQHF. The CDR3 coding sequence is TGTGCCATCAGTGGTGGAGGCGAAGGCACGGGCCAGCCCCAGCATTTT.